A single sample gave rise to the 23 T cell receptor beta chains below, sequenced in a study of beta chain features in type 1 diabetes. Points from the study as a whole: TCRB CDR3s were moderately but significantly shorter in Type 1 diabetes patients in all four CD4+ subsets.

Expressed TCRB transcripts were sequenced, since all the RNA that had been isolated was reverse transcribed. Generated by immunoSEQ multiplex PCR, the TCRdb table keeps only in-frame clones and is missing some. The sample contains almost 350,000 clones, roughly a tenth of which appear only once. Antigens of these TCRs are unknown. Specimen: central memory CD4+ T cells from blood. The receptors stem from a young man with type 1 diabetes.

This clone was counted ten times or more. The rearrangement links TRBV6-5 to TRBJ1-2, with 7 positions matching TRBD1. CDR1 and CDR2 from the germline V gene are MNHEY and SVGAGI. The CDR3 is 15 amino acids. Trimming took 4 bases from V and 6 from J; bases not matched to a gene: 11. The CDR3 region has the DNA TGTGCCAGCAGTTCGCCGGGACAGATACGACATGGCTACACCTTC. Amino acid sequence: CASSSPGQIRHGYTF.

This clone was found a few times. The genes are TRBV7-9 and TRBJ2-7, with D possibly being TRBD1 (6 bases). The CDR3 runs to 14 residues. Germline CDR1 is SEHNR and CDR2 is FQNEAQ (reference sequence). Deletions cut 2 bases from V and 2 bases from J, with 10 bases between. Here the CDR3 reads CASSLWQGTYEQYF. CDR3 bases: TGTGCCAGCAGCTTATGGCAGGGGACCTACGAGCAGTACTTC.

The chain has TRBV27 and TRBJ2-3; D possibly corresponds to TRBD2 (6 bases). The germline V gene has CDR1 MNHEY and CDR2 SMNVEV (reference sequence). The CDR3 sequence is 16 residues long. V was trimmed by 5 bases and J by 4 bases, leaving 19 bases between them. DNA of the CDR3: TGTGCCAGCAGTCCCGGGACTTTTAAGGGGTCAGATACGCAGTATTTT. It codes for CASSPGTFKGSDTQYF.

The CDR3 DNA is TGTGCCAGCAGCCCACAGGGTAACACCGGGGAGCTGTTTTTT. Encoded protein: CASSPQGNTGELFF. The rearrangement uses TRBV11-2 and TRBJ2-2, with a possible D match to TRBD1 (6 bases). V was pared by 5 bases and J by 2 bases, with 9 bases between. CDR1 is SGHAT and CDR2 is FQNNGV in the germline V gene. The CDR3 runs to 14 residues.

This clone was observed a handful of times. The DNA of the CDR3 is TGTGCCAGCAGCTTCTCAGCGGGGGGACCAGATACGCAGTATTTT. Encoded protein: CASSFSAGGPDTQYF. The rearrangement joins TRBV7-2 to TRBJ2-3, with TRBD2 matching 9 bases. Germline values: CDR1 SGHTA, CDR2 FQGNSA. CDR3 size: 15 residues. V gave up 3 bases and J gave up 4 bases; unmatched junction bases: 5.

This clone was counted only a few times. CDR3 coding DNA: TGTGCCGGGGGGGCCTCCTACAATGAGCAGTTCTTC. It specifies CAGGASYNEQFF. J is TRBJ2-1 and V is TRBV30, with TRBD2 as a possible D gene (7 bases). The V end lost 8 bases, the J end lost 0 bases, and 8 bases lay between the germline ends. The length of the CDR3 is 12 residues. The V gene's germline CDR1 is GTSNPN and CDR2 SVGIG (reference sequence).

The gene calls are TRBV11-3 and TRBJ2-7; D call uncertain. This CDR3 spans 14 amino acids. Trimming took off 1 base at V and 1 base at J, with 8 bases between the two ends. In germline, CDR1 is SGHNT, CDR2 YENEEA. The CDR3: CASSLAPDSYEQYF. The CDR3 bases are TGTGCCAGCAGCTTAGCCCCAGATTCCTACGAGCAGTACTTC.

CDR3 residues: CASSWTENSPLHF. In DNA, the CDR3 is TGTGCCAGCAGTTGGACAGAGAATTCACCCCTCCACTTT. The gene calls are TRBV14 and TRBJ1-6, with a possible D match to TRBD1 (6 bases). Trimming pared 6 bases from V and 7 bases from J, leaving 10 bases between. CDR1 SGHDN and CDR2 FVKESK come from the germline V gene. This CDR3 spans 13 amino acids.

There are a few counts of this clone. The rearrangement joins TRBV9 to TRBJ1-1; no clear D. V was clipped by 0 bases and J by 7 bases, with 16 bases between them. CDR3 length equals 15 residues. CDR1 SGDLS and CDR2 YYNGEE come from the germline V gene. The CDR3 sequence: CASSVEVDQFSEAFF. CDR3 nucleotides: TGTGCCAGCAGCGTAGAGGTAGACCAATTCAGTGAAGCTTTCTTT.

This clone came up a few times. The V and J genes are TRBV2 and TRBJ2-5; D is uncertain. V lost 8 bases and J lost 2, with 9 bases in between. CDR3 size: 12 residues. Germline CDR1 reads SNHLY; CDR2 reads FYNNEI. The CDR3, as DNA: TGTGCCAGCGACGGCGGACAAGAGACCCAGTACTTC. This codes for CASDGGQETQYF.

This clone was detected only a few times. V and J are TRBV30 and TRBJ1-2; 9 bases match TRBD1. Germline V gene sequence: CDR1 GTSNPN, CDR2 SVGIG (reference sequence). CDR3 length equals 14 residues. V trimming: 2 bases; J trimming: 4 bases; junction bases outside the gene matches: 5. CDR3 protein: CAWSPPGQGYGYTF. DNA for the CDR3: TGTGCCTGGAGTCCCCCGGGACAGGGCTATGGCTACACCTTC.

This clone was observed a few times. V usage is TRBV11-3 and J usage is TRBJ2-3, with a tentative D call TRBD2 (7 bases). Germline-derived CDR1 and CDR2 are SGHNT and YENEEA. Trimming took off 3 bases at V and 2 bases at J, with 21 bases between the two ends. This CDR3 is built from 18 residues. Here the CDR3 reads CASSLRGNGGGPTDTQYF. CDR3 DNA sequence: TGTGCCAGCAGCTTGAGGGGCAATGGCGGGGGCCCCACAGATACGCAGTATTTT.

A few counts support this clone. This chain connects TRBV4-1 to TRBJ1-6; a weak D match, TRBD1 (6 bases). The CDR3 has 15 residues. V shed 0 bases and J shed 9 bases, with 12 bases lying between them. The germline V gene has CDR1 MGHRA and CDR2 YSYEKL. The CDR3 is CASSQDPTGSSPLHF. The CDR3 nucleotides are TGCGCCAGCAGCCAAGATCCCACAGGGTCTTCACCCCTCCACTTT.

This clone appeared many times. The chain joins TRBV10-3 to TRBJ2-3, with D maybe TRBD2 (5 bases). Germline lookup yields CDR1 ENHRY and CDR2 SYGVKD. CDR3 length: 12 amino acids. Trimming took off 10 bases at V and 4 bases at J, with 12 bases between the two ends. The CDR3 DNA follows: TGTGCCACTCATGGGGAGTCAGATACGCAGTATTTT. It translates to CATHGESDTQYF.

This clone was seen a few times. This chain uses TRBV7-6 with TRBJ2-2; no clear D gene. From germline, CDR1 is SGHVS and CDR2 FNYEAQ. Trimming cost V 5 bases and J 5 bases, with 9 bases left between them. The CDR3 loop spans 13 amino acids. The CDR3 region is CASSRVGTGELFF. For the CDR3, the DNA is TGTGCCAGCAGCCGGGTCGGGACCGGGGAGCTGTTTTTT.

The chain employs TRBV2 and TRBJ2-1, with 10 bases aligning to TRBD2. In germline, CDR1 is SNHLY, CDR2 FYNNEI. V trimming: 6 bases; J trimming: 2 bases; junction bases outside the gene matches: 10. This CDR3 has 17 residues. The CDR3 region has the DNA TGTGCCAGCAGGAGTAGAGCTAGCGGGGGACCCTACAATGAGCAGTTCTTC. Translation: CASRSRASGGPYNEQFF.

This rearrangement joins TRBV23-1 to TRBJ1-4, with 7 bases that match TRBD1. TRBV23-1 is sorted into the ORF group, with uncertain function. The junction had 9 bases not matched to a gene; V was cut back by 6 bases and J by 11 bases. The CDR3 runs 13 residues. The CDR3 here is CASSQEGGGKLFF. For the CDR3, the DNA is TGCGCCAGCAGCCAAGAAGGGGGCGGGAAACTGTTTTTT.

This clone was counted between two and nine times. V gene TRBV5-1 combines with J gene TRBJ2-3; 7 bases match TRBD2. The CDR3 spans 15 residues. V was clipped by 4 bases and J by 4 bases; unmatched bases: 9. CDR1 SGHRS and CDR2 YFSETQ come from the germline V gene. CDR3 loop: CASSHGGSTPDTQYF. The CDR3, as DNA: TGCGCCAGCAGCCACGGGGGGTCTACCCCAGATACGCAGTATTTT.

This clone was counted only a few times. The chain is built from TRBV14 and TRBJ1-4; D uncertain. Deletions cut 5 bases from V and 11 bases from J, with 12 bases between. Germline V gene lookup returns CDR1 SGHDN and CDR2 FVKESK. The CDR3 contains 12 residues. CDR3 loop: CASSSYKSKLFF. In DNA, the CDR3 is TGTGCCAGCAGCTCATATAAGAGCAAACTGTTTTTT.

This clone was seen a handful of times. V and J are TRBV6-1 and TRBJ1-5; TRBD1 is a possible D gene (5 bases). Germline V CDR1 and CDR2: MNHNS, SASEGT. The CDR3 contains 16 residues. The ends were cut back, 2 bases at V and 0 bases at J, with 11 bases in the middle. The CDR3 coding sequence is TGTGCCAGCAGTGAACAGGGACCGGATAGCAATCAGCCCCAGCATTTT. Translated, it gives CASSEQGPDSNQPQHF.

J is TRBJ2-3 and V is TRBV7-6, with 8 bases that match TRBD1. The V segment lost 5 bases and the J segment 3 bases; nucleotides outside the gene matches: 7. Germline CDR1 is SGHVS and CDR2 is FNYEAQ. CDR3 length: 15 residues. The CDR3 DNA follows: TGTGCCAGCAGCCCAGGCGACAGGGGAACAGATACGCAGTATTTT. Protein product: CASSPGDRGTDTQYF.

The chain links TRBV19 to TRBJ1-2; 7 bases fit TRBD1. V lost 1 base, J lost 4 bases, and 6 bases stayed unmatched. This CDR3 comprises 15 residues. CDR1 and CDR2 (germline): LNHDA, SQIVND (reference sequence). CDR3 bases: TGTGCCAGTAGTATAGCCGGGACAGTACTCTATGGCTACACCTTC. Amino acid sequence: CASSIAGTVLYGYTF.

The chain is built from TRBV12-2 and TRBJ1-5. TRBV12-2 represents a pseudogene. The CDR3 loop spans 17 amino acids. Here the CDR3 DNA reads TGTGCAAGTCGCCCGGTCGGAAGGGATGGTGGCAATCAGCCCCAGCATTTT. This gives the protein CASRPVGRDGGNQPQHF.